This T cell receptor (beta chain) is drawn from a study of blood T cell repertoires in COVID-19 (dated by TCRdb to about 2020). Turning to the overall study: Collaborator samples came from the United States, Italy and Spain and covered acute and convalescent phases of COVID-19. Sample metadata almost always included a de-identified subject ID, COVID-19 status, age in years and sex. Where HLA class I and class II types were available, the types were taken from metadata supplied by the sample provider, not from assay-based typing. Subjects who had been exposed to COVID-19, were actively infected with it, or had recovered from it provided the deeply sampled blood TCRbeta repertoires that made up the dataset. The repertoires were released in a freely available public database meant as a resource for research on the immune response to SARS-CoV-2. The material from the prospective study consisted of cDNA or gDNA derived from T cells, B-cell-depleted T cells, or PBMCs. Samples came from the ongoing ImmuneRACE study (first 160 participants) plus 1,254 subjects from 6 global collaborators. General findings and caveats noted by the study authors: The quantity of clinical and demographic metadata differed by source and by participant and was supplied without curation.

The collaborating institutions used their own protocols to collect whole blood in K2EDTA tubes. For TCRbeta analysis, collaborators shipped samples in one of three forms: frozen whole blood, isolated PBMCs, or DNA extracted from either of those sample types. TCRbeta CDR3 regions were amplified from genomic DNA by means of the immunoSEQ Assay, a bias-controlled multiplex PCR. The paper's data handling went like this. The number of nucleated cells in each sample was estimated by amplification of reference gene primers within the assay. To quantify the absolute abundance of each unique TCRbeta CDR3 rearrangement, sequence reads were collapsed and filtered. For each sample, productive Simpson clonality was calculated as the square root of Simpson's diversity index over productive rearrangements. The table was pulled from immuneACCESS by TCRdb, which kept in-frame rearrangements only. Such tables lose some clones; where checked, under half of the loss comes from unresolved V genes, and the rest has no known cause. For V, J and clone size, that table is used; D and trimming come from the DNA. The sample table contains roughly 260,000 clones; only one count was recorded for more than 70% of them. Around 2.5% of the sample belongs to the ten largest clones.

Remarks on this clone: It lacks a known antigen. No qualities accompany the bases; no much larger clone lies one base away.

The sample comprised peripheral blood. The TCR was taken from a woman aged 50 to 60 with acute or convalescent COVID-19.

The bases are TGTGCCAGCAGTTACTCACTTCGAAGTAGTTCACCCCTCCACTTT. This is translated as CASSYSLRSSSPLHF. Recombination joined TRBV6-5 with TRBJ1-6; the D gene assignment is ambiguous. The germline V gene sets CDR1 to MNHEY and CDR2 to SVGAGI. From the cysteine through the phenylalanine, the CDR3 covers 15 amino acids. The read is trimmed to its CDR3 DNA, 45 bases read in frame from base 1. The V end loses 0 bases and the J end loses 9 bases, and a stretch of 12 bases separates them.